The table lists the clone carrying this TCR beta chain with a count of one. The data derive from a study of glioma-infiltrating T cells after dendritic cell vaccination. The wider study: Patients received autologous tumor lysate-pulsed dendritic cell vaccination between about 2002 and 2012. Dendritic cell vaccine was injected intradermally three times, biweekly.

Trimming took 8 bases from V and 5 from J; bases not matched to a gene: 2. The CDR3 covers 12 residues. Germline CDR1 MNHEY, CDR2 SVGAGI. Sequenced by immunoSEQ multiplex PCR; TCRdb stores in-frame clones only, minus some. The data contain 80,000 to 95,000 clones, over 75% of them seen just once; the ten biggest clones take up 2.5% to 3%. The source is a human donor with glioblastoma. Sequenced material: blood, taken before dendritic cell vaccination. The V call is TRBV6-5, the J call TRBJ1-1; 10 bases align to TRBD1. CDR3: CASGTGDTEAFF. DNA for the CDR3: TGTGCCAGCGGGACAGGGGATACTGAAGCTTTCTTT.